Listed here is a single T cell receptor (beta chain). Its specificity is not known. This CDR3 is built from 13 residues. The germline gives CDR1 KGHDR, CDR2 SFDVKD. Trimming removed 9 bases at V and 0 bases at J, with 7 bases between. TCRdb analysed the reads with MiXCR anew, one entry per CDR3 protein. The data show roughly 340,000 distinct CDR3 sequences, roughly 28% seen once. This sample is part of a study of T cell repertoires in cytomegalovirus infection. Whole-study findings and limits: CMV-specific HLA-C-restricted TCR beta clonotypes dominated the ex vivo response.

The sequences come from cultured PBMCs, collected from culture after CMV antigen stimulation. The receptor was derived from a human donor in good health (CMV status not recorded). Some clones in this sample may be carry-over from other donors' samples. J is TRBJ2-2 and V is TRBV24-1; D unresolved. The CDR3, as DNA: TGTGCCACCTCCATTCCGAACACCGGGGAGCTGTTTTTT. Its protein product is CATSIPNTGELFF.